These 27 T cell receptor beta chains were sequenced from one sample in a study of CD8+ T cells in alopecia areata. cDNA serving as the sequencing template came from extracted, reverse transcribed RNA. Repertoires were generated with immunoSEQ multiplex PCR, while TCRdb's copy carries only in-frame clones and drops some. Of 75,000 to 100,000 clones listed, 41% are singletons. The sample was CD4+ T cells sorted from blood. Source of these receptors: a human donor with alopecia areata.

V is TRBV5-1 and J is TRBJ2-7; 13 bases agree with TRBD2. This CDR3 contains 18 residues. J was trimmed by 3 bases and V by 2 bases; bases with no gene match: 11. Per the germline V gene, CDR1 is SGHRS and CDR2 is YFSETQ. CDR3 nucleotide sequence: TGCGCCAGCAGCTTTGGGACTAGCGGGAAACCCCACTACTACGAGCAGTACTTC. It translates to CASSFGTSGKPHYYEQYF. The complete variable domain, with remaining parts taken from reference TRBV5-1 and TRBJ2-7, reads KAGVTQTPRYLIKTRGQQVTLSCSPISGHRSVSWYQQTPGQGLQFLFEYFSETQRNKGNFPGRFSGRQFSNSRSEMNVSTLELGDSALYLCASSFGTSGKPHYYEQYFGPGTRLTVT.

In its sample, this clone was seen a few times. This sequence joins TRBV18 and TRBJ2-3, with 11 bases lining up with TRBD2. The length of the CDR3 is 16 residues. Germline CDR1 reads KGHSH; CDR2 reads LQKENI. V dropped 3 bases and J dropped 0; count of bases not matched to a gene: 2. In nucleotides, the CDR3 is TGTGCCAGCTCACCTTGGACTAGCGGGAGCACAGATACGCAGTATTTT. Translation gives CASSPWTSGSTDTQYF.

This clone was recorded a few times. The chain couples TRBV29-1 to TRBJ2-7; D is undetermined. Germline V lookup: CDR1 SQVTM, CDR2 ANQGSEA. The CDR3 spans 14 residues. With 8 bases removed from V and 0 bases from J, the gap between germline ends came to 17 bases. CDR3 in DNA: TGCAGCCCGATCGGGCTCTCTCCCTCCTACGAGCAGTACTTC. Protein sequence: CSPIGLSPSYEQYF.

The genes are TRBV30 and TRBJ2-5; D perhaps matches TRBD1 (6 bases). The assigned J gene may be wrong: the sequence end matches TRBJ2-7 better. The CDR3 contains 14 residues. Germline assignment: CDR1 GTSNPN and CDR2 SVGIG (reference sequence). In DNA form, the CDR3 reads TGTGCCTGGGAACCAGAACCACAGGGCTACGAGCAGTACTTC. Protein: CAWEPEPQGYEQYF.

This clone was observed a handful of times. The chain is built from TRBV5-1 and TRBJ2-1; TRBD1 matches at 7 bases. Germline assignment: CDR1 SGHRS and CDR2 YFSETQ. The CDR3 is 14 residues long. Germline trimming cut 4 bases from V and 2 bases from J; bases unmatched to any gene: 3. DNA of the CDR3: TGCGCCAGCAGCGTTGGGACAGCCTACAATGAGCAGTTCTTC. Encoded protein: CASSVGTAYNEQFF.

The rearrangement uses TRBV29-1 and TRBJ2-1, with 10 bases aligning to TRBD2. CDR3 length: 13 amino acids. V gave up 4 bases and J gave up 9 bases; unmatched junction bases: 6. Germline V CDR1 and CDR2: SQVTM, ANQGSEA. CDR3 DNA: TGCAGCGTTGCAGCGGGAGGGCCGGGTGAGCAGTTCTTC. Translated, it gives CSVAAGGPGEQFF.

The chain has TRBV29-1 and TRBJ2-2; D gene ambiguous. The CDR3 consists of 13 residues. Trimming cost V 7 bases and J 7 bases, with 16 bases left between them. Germline CDR1 is SQVTM and CDR2 is ANQGSEA. The CDR3 nucleotides read TGCAGCGGAGTCAGCAGGCAAAGCGGGGAGCTGTTTTTT. Translated, it gives CSGVSRQSGELFF.

V usage is TRBV5-1 and J usage is TRBJ2-3, with TRBD1 identical over 10 bases. Looked up from germline, CDR1 is SGHRS and CDR2 is YFSETQ. The CDR3 runs 15 residues. The J segment lost 1 base and the V segment lost 3 bases, leaving 2 bases of the junction unmatched. The CDR3 loop is CASSSGTGGTDTQYF. The CDR3 coding sequence is TGCGCCAGCAGCTCCGGGACAGGGGGCACAGATACGCAGTATTTT.

This clone was seen a single time. V usage is TRBV29-1 and J usage is TRBJ1-4; D perhaps matches TRBD1 (5 bases). Looked up from germline, CDR1 is SQVTM and CDR2 is ANQGSEA. V was clipped by 2 bases and J by 8 bases, with 18 bases between them. The CDR3 has 15 residues. The CDR3 loop is CSVELFQGMKEKLFF. CDR3 nucleotide sequence: TGCAGCGTTGAACTTTTTCAGGGAATGAAGGAAAAACTGTTTTTT.

There are a few counts of this clone. The J gene is TRBJ1-1, the V gene TRBV4-2, with no clear D. This CDR3 has 12 residues. The germline V and J ends were trimmed by 3 bases and 5 bases, with 7 bases remaining between them. The germline V gene encodes CDR1 LGHNA and CDR2 YNFKEQ. DNA for the CDR3: TGTGCCAGCAGCCACCAAGAGACTGAAGCTTTCTTT. Amino acids: CASSHQETEAFF.

The chain has TRBV20-1 and TRBJ2-7; no clear D. The CDR3 is 10 amino acids. Germline V gene sequence: CDR1 DFQATT, CDR2 SNEGSKA (reference sequence). V shed 3 bases and J shed 3 bases, with 3 bases lying between them. CDR3 protein: CSASHYEQYF. The CDR3 region has the DNA TGCAGTGCTAGTCACTACGAGCAGTACTTC.

CDR3 coding DNA: TGTGCCAGCACCTTAAGATCCTACAATGAGCAGTTCTTC. As protein: CASTLRSYNEQFF. The chain joins TRBV2 to TRBJ2-1, with D uncertain. CDR3 length: 13 residues. Trimming took off 7 bases at V and 1 base at J, with 8 bases between the two ends. Looked up from germline, CDR1 is SNHLY and CDR2 is FYNNEI.

CDR3 sequence (DNA): TGCAGCGTAAGGTGGGGACTCGGAGCTGAAAAACTGTTTTTT. It is translated as CSVRWGLGAEKLFF. The chain recombines TRBV29-1 with TRBJ1-4, with D possibly TRBD1 on 5 matching bases. The CDR3 sequence is 14 residues long. Looked up from germline, CDR1 is SQVTM and CDR2 is ANQGSEA. Deletions cut 6 bases from V and 7 bases from J, with 18 bases between.

As regards this clone: This same CDR3 is encoded by further DNA sequences in the sample. This chain links TRBV7-2 with TRBJ2-1; D not resolved. This CDR3 region has 13 residues. Per germline, CDR1 SGHTA and CDR2 FQGNSA. The V end lost 3 bases, the J end lost 4 bases, and 7 bases lay between the germline ends. The CDR3 DNA reads as TGTGCCAGCAGCTTGGACCGGTACAATGAGCAGTTCTTC. This sequence encodes CASSLDRYNEQFF.

V is TRBV28 and J is TRBJ2-4; D may be TRBD2 (5 bases). This CDR3 comprises 16 residues. Deletions cut 6 bases from V and 0 bases from J, with 15 bases between. Germline V gene lookup returns CDR1 MDHEN and CDR2 SYDVKM. The CDR3 region is CASRVGDRLAKNIQYF. The CDR3 region has the DNA TGTGCCAGCAGAGTCGGGGATCGTCTAGCCAAAAACATTCAGTACTTC. Combining the CDR3 with reference TRBV28 and TRBJ2-4 gives the whole variable domain DVKVTQSSRYLVKRTGEKVFLECVQDMDHENMFWYRQDPGLGLRLIYFSYDVKMKEKGDIPEGYSVSREKKERFSLILESASTNQTSMYLCASRVGDRLAKNIQYFGAGTRLSVL.

The CDR3 loop is CASKRGQGDPGPAVPTDTQYF. Written as DNA, the CDR3 is TGCGCCAGCAAGAGGGGGCAGGGAGATCCGGGACCAGCGGTGCCCACAGATACGCAGTATTTT. The gene calls are TRBV23-1 and TRBJ2-3, with 7 bases lining up with TRBD1. TRBV23-1 is sorted into the ORF group, with uncertain function. This CDR3 region has 21 residues. Unmatched junction bases numbered 27, after V lost 7 bases and J lost 2 bases.

This sequence joins TRBV6-6 and TRBJ1-4, with 7 bases fitting TRBD1. CDR1 and CDR2 from the germline V gene are MNHNY and SVGAGI (reference sequence). The V and J ends lost 3 bases and 8 bases, in that order; junction bases with no gene match: 9. The length of the CDR3 is 15 residues. The CDR3 reads CASSYSDRVREKLFF. The CDR3 DNA is TGTGCCAGCAGTTATTCCGACAGGGTGAGGGAAAAACTGTTTTTT.

V gene TRBV15 combines with J gene TRBJ2-3, with a possible D match to TRBD2 (5 bases). V lost 0 bases and J 2 bases, leaving 12 bases between the germline ends. Germline V gene lookup returns CDR1 LNHNV and CDR2 YYDKDF (reference sequence). The CDR3 extends over 16 amino acids. The CDR3 loop reads CATSRDFGGLTDTQYF. CDR3 in DNA: TGTGCCACCAGCAGAGATTTCGGCGGGCTCACAGATACGCAGTATTTT. The full variable domain, with the rest looked up from reference TRBV15 and TRBJ2-3, is DAMVIQNPRYQVTQFGKPVTLSCSQTLNHNVMYWYQQKSSQAPKLLFHYYDKDFNNEADTPDNFQSRRPNTSFCFLDIRSPGLGDTAMYLCATSRDFGGLTDTQYFGPGTRLTVL.

The chain combines TRBV23-1 with TRBJ2-7; no firm D call. TRBV23-1 is labeled an ORF, and its function is uncertain. V was trimmed by 3 bases and J by 2 bases, leaving 14 bases between them. The CDR3 has 15 residues. The CDR3 sequence is CASSHLIRVPYEQYF. CDR3 coding DNA: TGCGCCAGCAGTCACCTCATTAGGGTCCCCTACGAGCAGTACTTC.

This chain uses TRBV30 with TRBJ1-5, with D uncertain. CDR1 GTSNPN and CDR2 SVGIG come from the germline V gene (reference sequence). This CDR3 has 15 amino acids. Trimming cost V 0 bases and J 0 bases, with 9 bases left between them. CDR3 region: CAWSVGENSNQPQHF. As DNA, the CDR3 is TGTGCCTGGAGTGTAGGAGAGAATAGCAATCAGCCCCAGCATTTT.

The gene calls are TRBV2 and TRBJ2-3, with TRBD2 as a possible D gene (5 bases). CDR1 is SNHLY and CDR2 is FYNNEI in the germline V gene. The CDR3 spans 14 residues. V gave up 8 bases and J gave up 0 bases, with 12 bases separating them. CDR3 amino acids: CASSRTRSTDTQYF. The CDR3 bases are TGTGCCAGCTCCAGGACTCGAAGCACAGATACGCAGTATTTT.

This clone was detected many times. J is TRBJ2-5 and V is TRBV28, with D possibly being TRBD1 or TRBD2 (6 bases each). The germline V gene encodes CDR1 MDHEN and CDR2 SYDVKM. V lost 6 bases, J lost 5 bases, and 10 bases lay in between. The CDR3 length is 12 residues. The CDR3 region is CASREGGETQYF. DNA for the CDR3: TGTGCCAGCAGGGAAGGGGGGGAGACCCAGTACTTC.

This chain uses TRBV7-9 with TRBJ1-2; 7 nucleotides align to TRBD1. V trimming: 5 bases; J trimming: 4 bases; junction bases outside the gene matches: 7. Looked up from germline, CDR1 is SEHNR and CDR2 is FQNEAQ (reference sequence). This CDR3 has 14 residues. The CDR3 loop is CASSNTGATYGYTF. CDR3 coding DNA: TGTGCCAGCAGCAATACAGGGGCTACCTATGGCTACACCTTC.

The chain has TRBV5-5 and TRBJ2-3, with 7 bases matching TRBD1. The CDR3 length is 15 residues. The V gene's germline CDR1 is SGHKS and CDR2 YYEKEE (reference sequence). V shed 4 bases and J 1 base; nucleotides not matched to a gene: 6. The CDR3 coding sequence is TGTGCCAGCAGCCATGGGACAGTCCGCACAGATACGCAGTATTTT. Amino acids: CASSHGTVRTDTQYF.

There are a few counts of this clone. The chain uses TRBV18 and TRBJ2-7; D is uncertain. The CDR3 is 13 amino acids. V was clipped by 2 bases and J by 0 bases, with 5 bases between them. Germline lookup yields CDR1 KGHSH and CDR2 LQKENI. The CDR3 spells CASSPTDSYEQYF. CDR3 in DNA: TGTGCCAGCTCACCAACAGACTCCTACGAGCAGTACTTC.

The CDR3 coding sequence is TGTGCCAGCAGCTCCCACAAACAGGCCCAAGAGACCCAGTACTTC. It encodes CASSSHKQAQETQYF. The chain links TRBV7-6 to TRBJ2-5; D possibly corresponds to TRBD1 (5 bases). The CDR3 has 15 residues. Germline loops: CDR1 SGHVS, CDR2 FNYEAQ. The ends were cut back, 4 bases at V and 1 base at J, with 13 bases in the middle.

Concerning this clone itself: This sample includes further DNA sequences coding for the same CDR3. This chain links TRBV27 with TRBJ1-2, with D tentatively TRBD1 (6 bases). V was clipped by 3 bases and J by 4 bases, with 15 bases between them. This CDR3 has 15 residues. Germline V lookup: CDR1 MNHEY, CDR2 SMNVEV (reference sequence). The CDR3 sequence: CASSLTGGPGYGYTF. The CDR3 DNA reads TGTGCCAGCAGTTTGACGGGGGGCCCGGGCTATGGCTACACCTTC.